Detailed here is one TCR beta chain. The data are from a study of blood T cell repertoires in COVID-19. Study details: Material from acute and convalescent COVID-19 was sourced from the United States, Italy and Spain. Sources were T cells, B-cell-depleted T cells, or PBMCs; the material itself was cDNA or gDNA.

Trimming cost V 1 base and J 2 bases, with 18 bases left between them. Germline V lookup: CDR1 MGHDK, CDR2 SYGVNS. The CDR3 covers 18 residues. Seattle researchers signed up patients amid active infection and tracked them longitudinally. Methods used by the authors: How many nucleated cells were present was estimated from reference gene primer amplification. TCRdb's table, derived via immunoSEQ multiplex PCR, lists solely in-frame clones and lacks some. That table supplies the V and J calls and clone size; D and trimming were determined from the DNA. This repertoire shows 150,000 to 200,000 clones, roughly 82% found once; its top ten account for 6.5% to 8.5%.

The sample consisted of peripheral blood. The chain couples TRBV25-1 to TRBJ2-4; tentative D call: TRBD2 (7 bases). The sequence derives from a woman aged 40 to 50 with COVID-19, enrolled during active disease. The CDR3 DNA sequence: TGTGCCAGCAGTGAATTTGGAGGAGGGGGGGCGTCCAAAAACATTCAGTACTTC. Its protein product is CASSEFGGGGASKNIQYF.